This is a list of T cell receptor beta chains from one sample in a study of CD8 T cells in Susac syndrome. TCRdb ran MiXCR on the immunoSEQ multiplex PCR reads and lists one entry per CDR3 protein. There are over 65,000 distinct CDR3 sequences in the sample; roughly 91% occur only once, and over 0.5% lies in the top ten. The sample taken for sequencing was CD4+ T cells from PBMCs. The receptors here all came from a human donor with Susac syndrome. Both conserved end residues are part of each CDR3. A D gene is named only where the DNA matches it firmly. Only some rows state a clone size, as once, few, many or a class for expanded clones.

cdr3_aa: CASSSRTGGGSPLHF; cdr3_nt: TGTGCCAGCAGCTCCCGGACAGGGGGAGGGTCACCCCTCCACTTT; clone_size: NA; d_call: TRBD1; j_call: TRBJ1-6; v_call: TRBV5-6
cdr3_aa: CASSVAGIGQDTQYF; cdr3_nt: TGTGCCAGCAGCGTAGCGGGAATTGGACAAGATACGCAGTATTTT; clone_size: NA; d_call: NA; j_call: TRBJ2-3; v_call: TRBV9
cdr3_aa: CASGLRETQYF; cdr3_nt: TGTGCTAGTGGTTTGAGGGAGACCCAGTACTTC; clone_size: once; d_call: NA; j_call: TRBJ2-5; v_call: TRBV12-5
cdr3_aa: CSGLHRARTYNEQFF; cdr3_nt: TGCAGCGGGCTTCACAGGGCACGTACCTACAATGAGCAGTTCTTC; clone_size: NA; d_call: NA; j_call: TRBJ2-1; v_call: TRBV29-1
cdr3_aa: CSVQGTEDQPQHF; cdr3_nt: TGCAGCGTACAAGGGACGGAGGATCAGCCCCAGCATTTT; clone_size: NA; d_call: NA; j_call: TRBJ1-5; v_call: TRBV29-1
cdr3_aa: CASSPIAGENFEQFF; cdr3_nt: TGTGCCAGCAGCCCAATAGCGGGAGAAAACTTTGAGCAGTTCTTC; clone_size: NA; d_call: TRBD2; j_call: TRBJ2-1; v_call: TRBV7-2
cdr3_aa: CASSLGSRRGQETQYF; cdr3_nt: TGTGCCAGCAGCTTAGGGTCCCGGCGGGGCCAAGAGACCCAGTACTTC; clone_size: NA; d_call: NA; j_call: TRBJ2-5; v_call: TRBV7-2
cdr3_aa: CASSQTSGGNNEQFF; cdr3_nt: TGTGCCAGCTCACAGACTAGCGGGGGAAACAATGAGCAGTTCTTC; clone_size: once; d_call: TRBD2; j_call: TRBJ2-1; v_call: TRBV18
cdr3_aa: CASRRDYEQYF; cdr3_nt: TGCGCCAGCAGACGAGACTACGAGCAGTACTTC; clone_size: NA; d_call: NA; j_call: TRBJ2-7; v_call: TRBV5-1
cdr3_aa: CASSPETGRIYPQHF; cdr3_nt: TGTGCCAGCAGTCCCGAAACGGGCCGAATTTATCCCCAGCATTTT; clone_size: NA; d_call: NA; j_call: TRBJ1-5; v_call: TRBV11-2
cdr3_aa: CSALGLAGNNPIWGNEQFF; cdr3_nt: TGCAGTGCTCTTGGACTAGCGGGTAATAACCCCATTTGGGGGAATGAGCAGTTCTTC; clone_size: NA; d_call: TRBD2; j_call: TRBJ2-1; v_call: TRBV20-1
cdr3_aa: CASSTRLGRQPQHF; cdr3_nt: TGTGCCAGCAGTACGAGGTTGGGTAGACAGCCCCAGCATTTT; clone_size: NA; d_call: NA; j_call: TRBJ1-5; v_call: TRBV5-6
cdr3_aa: CSARDWGSPSGDTQYF; cdr3_nt: TGCAGTGCTAGAGATTGGGGCAGCCCTAGCGGAGATACGCAGTATTTT; clone_size: NA; d_call: TRBD2; j_call: TRBJ2-3; v_call: TRBV20-1
cdr3_aa: CASSAVSSYQPQHF; cdr3_nt: TGCGCCAGCAGTGCAGTCAGCTCGTATCAGCCCCAGCATTTT; clone_size: NA; d_call: NA; j_call: TRBJ1-5; v_call: TRBV10-2
cdr3_aa: CASSELGTGSEKLFF; cdr3_nt: TGTGCCAGCAGTGAATTAGGGACAGGGTCTGAAAAACTGTTTTTT; clone_size: once; d_call: TRBD1; j_call: TRBJ1-4; v_call: TRBV25-1
cdr3_aa: CASSKRTAAQGYTF; cdr3_nt: TGTGCCAGTAGTAAAAGGACAGCCGCTCAGGGCTACACCTTC; clone_size: NA; d_call: NA; j_call: TRBJ1-2; v_call: TRBV19
cdr3_aa: CASSLRSTDTQYF; cdr3_nt: TGTGCCAGCAGTTTAAGAAGCACAGATACGCAGTATTTT; clone_size: NA; d_call: NA; j_call: TRBJ2-3; v_call: TRBV27
cdr3_aa: CASSTLRGNSPLHF; cdr3_nt: TGTGCCAGCAGTACCCTAAGGGGGAATTCACCCCTCCACTTT; clone_size: NA; d_call: NA; j_call: TRBJ1-6; v_call: TRBV7-8
cdr3_aa: CAISLSGSKNEQYF; cdr3_nt: TGTGCCATCAGCCTAAGCGGGAGCAAAAACGAGCAGTACTTC; clone_size: NA; d_call: TRBD2; j_call: TRBJ2-7; v_call: TRBV10-3
cdr3_aa: CASSSRQGENTGELFF; cdr3_nt: TGTGCCAGCAGCTCCCGACAGGGGGAGAACACCGGGGAGCTGTTTTTT; clone_size: once; d_call: TRBD1; j_call: TRBJ2-2; v_call: TRBV7-9
cdr3_aa: CASSRSSPHEQYF; cdr3_nt: TGTGCCAGCAGTCGGTCGTCTCCCCACGAGCAGTACTTC; clone_size: NA; d_call: NA; j_call: TRBJ2-7; v_call: TRBV7-2
cdr3_aa: CASSTTGTTYEQYF; cdr3_nt: TGTGCCAGCTCAACTACAGGTACCACCTACGAGCAGTACTTC; clone_size: NA; d_call: NA; j_call: TRBJ2-7; v_call: TRBV18
cdr3_aa: CASSKPGSGETQYF; cdr3_nt: TGTGCCAGCAGTAAACCGGGATCAGGGGAGACCCAGTACTTC; clone_size: NA; d_call: NA; j_call: TRBJ2-5; v_call: TRBV5-4
cdr3_aa: CATSRDEAGTGGYTYEQYF; cdr3_nt: TGTGCCACCAGCAGAGATGAAGCCGGGACAGGGGGCTACACCTACGAGCAGTACTTC; clone_size: NA; d_call: TRBD1; j_call: TRBJ2-7; v_call: TRBV15
cdr3_aa: CSARGVRLAGPDGNNEQFF; cdr3_nt: TGCAGTGCTAGAGGGGTTCGGCTAGCGGGCCCAGATGGCAACAATGAGCAGTTCTTC; clone_size: NA; d_call: TRBD2; j_call: TRBJ2-1; v_call: TRBV20-1
cdr3_aa: CSAREAGRGDSNQPQHF; cdr3_nt: TGCAGTGCTAGAGAAGCAGGCAGGGGCGATAGCAATCAGCCCCAGCATTTT; clone_size: NA; d_call: NA; j_call: TRBJ1-5; v_call: TRBV20-1
cdr3_aa: CASSPQGGAETQYF; cdr3_nt: TGTGCCAGCAGTCCTCAAGGGGGCGCGGAGACCCAGTACTTC; clone_size: NA; d_call: TRBD1; j_call: TRBJ2-5; v_call: TRBV28
cdr3_aa: CASSSTGTNSYQPQHF; cdr3_nt: TGTGCCAGCAGCTCGACCGGGACAAATTCGTATCAGCCCCAGCATTTT; clone_size: once; d_call: NA; j_call: TRBJ1-5; v_call: TRBV7-2
cdr3_aa: CASSLSGAPRALYEQYF; cdr3_nt: TGTGCCAGCAGCTTATCAGGAGCACCACGTGCGCTCTACGAGCAGTACTTC; clone_size: NA; d_call: NA; j_call: TRBJ2-7; v_call: TRBV7-2
cdr3_aa: CASSPTVPDTQYF; cdr3_nt: TGTGCCAGCAGCCCCACGGTTCCGGATACGCAGTATTTT; clone_size: NA; d_call: NA; j_call: TRBJ2-3; v_call: TRBV7-3
cdr3_aa: CASSLWRGTNEQFF; cdr3_nt: TGTGCCAGTAGTTTGTGGCGGGGCACGAATGAGCAGTTCTTC; clone_size: NA; d_call: NA; j_call: TRBJ2-1; v_call: TRBV19
cdr3_aa: CKAHEQYF; cdr3_nt: TGCAAAGCCCACGAGCAGTACTTC; clone_size: NA; d_call: NA; j_call: TRBJ2-7; v_call: TRBV20-1
cdr3_aa: CASSLHRGSDTQYF; cdr3_nt: TGTGCCAGCAGTTTACACAGGGGGTCAGATACGCAGTATTTT; clone_size: NA; d_call: TRBD1; j_call: TRBJ2-3; v_call: TRBV12-3/TRBV12-4
cdr3_aa: CASSPRIATNEKLFF; cdr3_nt: TGTGCCAGCAGCCCCCGAATTGCAACTAATGAAAAACTGTTTTTT; clone_size: NA; d_call: NA; j_call: TRBJ1-4; v_call: TRBV9
cdr3_aa: CASSQTIWGQELFF; cdr3_nt: TGTGCCAGCAGCCAAACAATCTGGGGCCAAGAACTGTTTTTT; clone_size: NA; d_call: NA; j_call: TRBJ1-4; v_call: TRBV14
cdr3_aa: CASSFSPHYQPQHF; cdr3_nt: TGTGCCAGCAGTTTCAGTCCTCATTATCAGCCCCAGCATTTT; clone_size: NA; d_call: NA; j_call: TRBJ1-5; v_call: TRBV27
cdr3_aa: CASDRRYNEQFF; cdr3_nt: TGTGCCAGTGACAGGAGATACAATGAGCAGTTCTTC; clone_size: NA; d_call: NA; j_call: TRBJ2-1; v_call: TRBV12-3/TRBV12-4
cdr3_aa: CASSQVRGPKGTQYF; cdr3_nt: TGTGCCAGCAGCCAAGTTAGAGGGCCAAAAGGGACCCAGTACTTC; clone_size: NA; d_call: NA; j_call: TRBJ2-5; v_call: TRBV3-1
cdr3_aa: CASSRGHRGQYEQYF; cdr3_nt: TGTGCCAGCAGCAGGGGCCACAGGGGCCAGTACGAGCAGTACTTC; clone_size: NA; d_call: TRBD1; j_call: TRBJ2-7; v_call: TRBV7-2
cdr3_aa: CASSPMGLEQYF; cdr3_nt: TGTGCCAGCTCGCCGATGGGGCTCGAGCAGTACTTC; clone_size: NA; d_call: NA; j_call: TRBJ2-7; v_call: TRBV18